This TCR beta chain is drawn from a study of Ad26.COV2.S vaccination and SARS-CoV-2 variants. Broader study findings: Placebo and vaccine recipients had non-spike TCR breadth that was similar. Substantial breadth was reported for post-vaccination spike-specific CD8+ and CD4+ T cells. Analyses of TCR breadth and depth may have underestimated total T cell responses.

Regarding this clone: Its antigen remains unidentified.

The CDR3 contains 16 residues. Germline trimming cut 3 bases from V and 4 bases from J; bases unmatched to any gene: 8. Germline V gene sequence: CDR1 KGHSH, CDR2 LQKENI. TCRdb keeps only in-frame clones here, not all; method: immunoSEQ multiplex PCR. The sample lists about 350,000 clones, about 91% occurring once. This receptor was taken from a human donor who had recovered from COVID-19. The sample consisted of peripheral blood, taken after recovery from COVID-19. This chain connects TRBV18 to TRBJ2-2, with 7 bases aligning to TRBD1. The CDR3 loop is CASSPSDRVGTGELFF. The CDR3 nucleotides read TGTGCCAGCTCACCCTCCGACAGGGTCGGCACCGGGGAGCTGTTTTTT.